This T cell receptor beta chain is drawn from a study of T cells in tuberculosis. Whole-study results and caveats: The TCR-beta difference was not significant; alpha differences partly reflected length. A GMM-specific repertoire classifier reached 75% to 90% accuracy, AUROC over 0.85.

V was pared by 6 bases and J by 5 bases, with 2 bases of the junction left unmatched. This CDR3 is 14 amino acids long. The germline gives CDR1 MNHNS, CDR2 SASEGT. With respect to this clone: Its matching antigen is unknown.

The repertoire was sequenced with immunoSEQ multiplex PCR; TCRdb's copy has only in-frame clones and lacks some. Of around 30,000 clones listed, 93% are singletons. This sequence joins TRBV6-1 and TRBJ2-2; TRBD1 matches at 11 bases. Sequenced material: PBMCs. The source of this sequence is a donor aged 10-29 years with latent tuberculosis or without tuberculosis infection. CDR3 sequence (DNA): TGTGCCAGCAGCCGGGACAGGGGGACCGGGGAGCTGTTTTTT. It encodes CASSRDRGTGELFF.